Below are 32 T cell receptor beta chains sequenced from a single sample in a study of beta chain features in type 1 diabetes. Whole-study results and caveats: All four CD4+ subsets of Type 1 diabetes patients contained TCRB CDR3s that were moderately but significantly shorter.

Sequenced material consisted of expressed TCRB transcripts (all of the isolated RNA was reverse transcribed). Assay used: immunoSEQ multiplex PCR; TCRdb lists only in-frame clones, some missing. The profile shows approximately 250,000 clones, around 24% of them singletons. Antigens for these TCRs are unknown. The sequenced sample was naive CD4+ T cells from blood. All receptors derive from a woman aged 25-40 years with type 1 diabetes.

This clone was counted only a few times. The CDR3 DNA follows: TGTGCCAGCAGCTTAGCGCCTAGCGGGAGTGAGAAGACCCAGTACTTC. Amino acids: CASSLAPSGSEKTQYF. The V and J genes are TRBV7-9 and TRBJ2-5; 10 bases align to TRBD2. Germline V CDR1 and CDR2: SEHNR, FQNEAQ (reference sequence). Trimming took 0 bases from V and 6 from J; bases not matched to a gene: 7. CDR3 length: 16 residues.

The rearrangement joins TRBV19 to TRBJ2-7, with D possibly being TRBD2 (6 bases). Germline CDR1 and CDR2: LNHDA and SQIVND (reference sequence). V lost 4 bases and J lost 5, with 12 bases in between. CDR3 length equals 13 residues. CDR3 coding DNA: TGTGCCAGTAGTACCGGGACTGAGGACGAGCAGTACTTC. It specifies CASSTGTEDEQYF.

The CDR3 spells CASSYSMVREGGYTF. CDR3 nucleotide sequence: TGTGCCAGCAGTTACTCGATGGTGAGGGAAGGTGGCTACACCTTC. The genes are TRBV6-5 and TRBJ1-2, with D unclear. The length of the CDR3 is 15 residues. The germline V gene encodes CDR1 MNHEY and CDR2 SVGAGI. V lost 0 bases to trimming and J lost 7 bases, with 15 bases between them.

CDR3 nucleotide sequence: TGTGCCAGCAGCCTGGACAGGGGAGGCTACACCTTC. This gives the protein CASSLDRGGYTF. The chain recombines TRBV9 with TRBJ1-2; 9 positions agree with TRBD1. V dropped 4 bases and J dropped 8; count of bases not matched to a gene: 3. CDR1 is SGDLS, CDR2 YYNGEE, per germline. The CDR3 covers 12 residues.

The chain is built from TRBV28 and TRBJ1-2; D unresolved. Germline CDR1 and CDR2: MDHEN and SYDVKM. V dropped 5 bases and J dropped 4 bases, with 14 bases sitting between them. The CDR3 runs to 14 residues. CDR3 nucleotide sequence: TGTGCCAGCAGTCAGGCAGCGGCGAGCTATGGCTACACCTTC. Translation: CASSQAAASYGYTF.

This clone was observed a handful of times. This CDR3 is also generated by other DNA sequences in the sample. This CDR3 reads CAWSTQGYEQYF. As DNA, the CDR3 is TGTGCCTGGAGTACACAGGGTTACGAGCAGTACTTC. The V call is TRBV30, the J call TRBJ2-7; the D gene is possibly TRBD1 (6 bases). Germline V CDR1 and CDR2: GTSNPN, SVGIG (reference sequence). The V and J ends lost 2 bases and 4 bases respectively, with 9 bases between them. CDR3 length: 12 amino acids.

The chain recombines TRBV28 with TRBJ2-3; 9 bases line up with TRBD1. Germline CDR1 reads MDHEN; CDR2 reads SYDVKM. After removal of 5 bases from V and 3 bases from J, the junction contained 6 bases not matched to a gene. The length of the CDR3 is 15 residues. The CDR3 loop is CASSEPGQGTDTQYF. The CDR3 coding sequence is TGTGCCAGCAGTGAACCGGGACAGGGTACAGATACGCAGTATTTT.

The DNA of the CDR3 is TGTGCCAGCAGGGGTCGACTAGCGGGAGACACCTACGAGCAGTACTTC. Translation: CASRGRLAGDTYEQYF. The rearrangement uses TRBV7-8 and TRBJ2-7; 12 bases match TRBD2. The CDR3 extends over 16 amino acids. V lost 6 bases to trimming and J lost 2 bases; unmatched junction nucleotides: 8. CDR1 and CDR2 from the germline V gene are SGHVS and FQNEAQ.

The CDR3 sequence is CSVAGTGAYGYTF. CDR3 in DNA: TGCAGCGTTGCCGGGACAGGGGCCTATGGCTACACCTTC. The gene calls are TRBV29-1 and TRBJ1-2; 10 positions agree with TRBD1. This CDR3 contains 13 residues. Trimming cost V 4 bases and J 4 bases; bases outside gene matches: 3. Per the germline V gene, CDR1 is SQVTM and CDR2 is ANQGSEA.

The V gene is TRBV7-9, the J gene TRBJ1-5; D is undetermined. Germline V CDR1 and CDR2: SEHNR, FQNEAQ (reference sequence). The CDR3 runs to 14 residues. Trimming removed 0 bases at V and 4 bases at J, with 7 bases between. The CDR3 spells CASSLAQANQPQHF. The DNA for the CDR3 is TGTGCCAGCAGCTTAGCCCAGGCGAATCAGCCCCAGCATTTT.

The rearrangement joins TRBV28 to TRBJ2-7; possibly TRBD1 for D (5 bases). The V gene lost 4 bases and the J gene lost 7 bases, with 14 bases spanning the gap. The CDR3 length is 13 residues. Germline lookup yields CDR1 MDHEN and CDR2 SYDVKM. CDR3 residues: CASSSSAPGEQYF. In DNA form, the CDR3 reads TGTGCCAGCAGTTCCTCGGCACCAGGGGAGCAGTACTTC.

The chain couples TRBV23-1 to TRBJ2-7; 7 bases line up with TRBD1. TRBV23-1 is an ORF, with its function uncertain. The CDR3 covers 13 residues. V lost 2 bases, J lost 5 bases, and 3 bases stayed unmatched. The CDR3 loop is CASSQDRVNEQYF. The CDR3 coding sequence is TGCGCCAGCAGTCAAGACAGGGTCAACGAGCAGTACTTC.

This clone was seen only a few times. The genes are TRBV9 and TRBJ2-1; the match to TRBD2 covers 10 bases. Germline V gene data show CDR1 as SGDLS and CDR2 as YYNGEE. This CDR3 region has 17 residues. V was clipped by 0 bases and J by 8 bases; unmatched bases: 11. CDR3 amino acids: CASSVGPASGSRDEQFF. The CDR3 nucleotides are TGTGCCAGCAGCGTAGGGCCAGCTAGCGGGAGTAGGGATGAGCAGTTCTTC.

The chain uses TRBV6-5 and TRBJ1-2; unclear D gene. CDR1 is MNHEY, CDR2 SVGAGI, per germline. Trimming pared 0 bases from V and 6 bases from J, leaving 11 bases between. The CDR3 extends over 14 amino acids. As DNA, the CDR3 is TGTGCCAGCAGTTACTCGGGCTCTGGCCATGGCTACACCTTC. Residues: CASSYSGSGHGYTF.

The chain is built from TRBV7-9 and TRBJ2-7; 7 bases are shared with TRBD2. J lost 6 bases, V lost 5 bases, and 4 bases had no gene match. This CDR3 contains 12 residues. Germline-derived CDR1 and CDR2 are SEHNR and FQNEAQ (reference sequence). CDR3: CASSRTSPEQYF. The CDR3 DNA sequence: TGTGCCAGCAGCCGGACTAGTCCCGAGCAGTACTTC.

This clone was counted only a few times. This chain uses TRBV29-1 with TRBJ2-2; the D is unclear. CDR1 SQVTM and CDR2 ANQGSEA come from the germline V gene. Trimming left V 8 bases short and J 1 base short, with 14 bases between. The CDR3 is 14 residues long. The CDR3: CSITPLGNTGELFF. CDR3 coding DNA: TGCAGCATCACTCCCCTCGGGAACACCGGGGAGCTGTTTTTT.

This chain's CDR3 is CASSLDLGVGELFF. DNA of the CDR3: TGTGCCAGCAGCCTTGACCTCGGGGTCGGGGAGCTGTTTTTT. This sequence joins TRBV5-4 and TRBJ2-2; D possibly corresponds to TRBD2 (5 bases). This CDR3 spans 14 amino acids. From germline, CDR1 is SGHNT and CDR2 YYREEE (reference sequence). V was trimmed by 4 bases and J by 7 bases, leaving 14 bases between them. Variable domain in full (rest from reference TRBV5-4 and TRBJ2-2): ETGVTQSPTHLIKTRGQQVTLRCSSQSGHNTVSWYQQALGQGPQFIFQYYREEENGRGNFPPRFSGLQFPNYSSELNVNALELDDSALYLCASSLDLGVGELFFGEGSRLTVL.

The chain carries TRBV30 and TRBJ1-5; D gene uncertain. The CDR3 is 13 amino acids. V was cut by 3 bases and J by 5 bases, with 11 bases left in between. The germline gives CDR1 GTSNPN, CDR2 SVGIG (reference sequence). The CDR3 region has the DNA TGTGCCTGGAGGCGTGGAGAAGATCAGCCCCAGCATTTT. Amino acid sequence: CAWRRGEDQPQHF.

This clone has a single count. The V gene is TRBV30, the J gene TRBJ2-1, with 8 bases aligning to TRBD1. Germline CDR1 reads GTSNPN; CDR2 reads SVGIG (reference sequence). Trimming cost V 0 bases and J 13 bases; bases outside gene matches: 2. The CDR3 is 11 amino acids. CDR3 DNA sequence: TGTGCCTGGAGTGTAGGGACAGGACAGTTCTTC. Residues: CAWSVGTGQFF.

The chain recombines TRBV27 with TRBJ2-7; D unclear. Trimming took off 8 bases at V and 5 bases at J, with 13 bases between the two ends. The germline V gene has CDR1 MNHEY and CDR2 SMNVEV (reference sequence). The CDR3 extends over 12 amino acids. DNA of the CDR3: TGTGCCAGCCTGGTGCGTGCAAACGAGCAGTACTTC. Translation gives CASLVRANEQYF.

This clone was observed a handful of times. The chain is built from TRBV19 and TRBJ2-6, with D possibly being TRBD2 (6 bases). The germline V gene encodes CDR1 LNHDA and CDR2 SQIVND (reference sequence). The CDR3 runs 13 residues. The V gene lost 8 bases and the J gene lost 2 bases, with 7 bases spanning the gap. The CDR3 spells CASRGTGANVLTF. The CDR3 nucleotides are TGTGCCAGTCGGGGGACTGGGGCCAACGTCCTGACTTTC.

The genes are TRBV2 and TRBJ2-4; the match to TRBD1 covers 10 bases. CDR3 length equals 11 residues. Trimming removed 9 bases from V and 9 bases from J; junction bases left unmatched: 2. CDR1 and CDR2 (germline): SNHLY, FYNNEI. CDR3: CASGQGGIQYF. As DNA, the CDR3 is TGTGCCAGTGGACAGGGGGGCATTCAGTACTTC.

Only a few counts were recorded for this clone. V is TRBV4-1 and J is TRBJ1-5; D may be TRBD1 (5 bases). Germline V gene data show CDR1 as MGHRA and CDR2 as YSYEKL. The V end lost 0 bases, the J end lost 6 bases, and 9 bases lay between the germline ends. This CDR3 is 14 amino acids long. CDR3 loop: CASSQDQGAQPQHF. CDR3 DNA: TGCGCCAGCAGCCAAGATCAAGGGGCTCAGCCCCAGCATTTT.

The chain couples TRBV6-5 to TRBJ1-4; 7 bases map to TRBD1. Losses at the gene ends were 5 bases for V and 7 bases for J; bases not matched to a gene: 7. Germline CDR1 MNHEY, CDR2 SVGAGI. This CDR3 is built from 14 residues. DNA of the CDR3: TGTGCCAGCAGTATGGACAGGCTATTTGAAAAACTGTTTTTT. This codes for CASSMDRLFEKLFF.

This clone was found a few times. This chain uses TRBV14 with TRBJ2-7; no clear D. The CDR3 sequence is 13 residues long. Germline V gives CDR1 SGHDN, CDR2 FVKESK. V was clipped by 4 bases and J by 0 bases, with 7 bases between them. The CDR3 bases are TGTGCCAGCAGCCGGGCAAGCTCCTACGAGCAGTACTTC. Translation gives CASSRASSYEQYF. Full variable domain (missing parts from reference TRBV14 and TRBJ2-7): EAGVTQFPSHSVIEKGQTVTLRCDPISGHDNLYWYRRVMGKEIKFLLHFVKESKQDESGMPNNRFLAERTGGTYSTLKVQPAELEDSGVYFCASSRASSYEQYFGPGTRLTVT.

This clone was seen a handful of times. The rearrangement joins TRBV19 to TRBJ2-7; 10 bases fit TRBD2. The CDR3 spans 14 residues. With V trimmed by 6 bases and J by 4 bases, 6 bases remained unmatched. The germline V gene encodes CDR1 LNHDA and CDR2 SQIVND (reference sequence). CDR3 loop: CASRGTSDRYEQYF. CDR3 DNA sequence: TGTGCCAGTAGAGGGACTAGCGACAGGTACGAGCAGTACTTC.

This clone has more than one count but fewer than ten. The chain combines TRBV7-8 with TRBJ1-4; 10 bases map to TRBD1. The CDR3 loop spans 14 amino acids. The germline gives CDR1 SGHVS, CDR2 FQNEAQ. The trim removed 3 bases at V and 7 bases at J, leaving 2 bases unmatched. CDR3 DNA: TGTGCCAGCAGCTTCCGGGACAGGGGTGAAAAACTGTTTTTT. This gives the protein CASSFRDRGEKLFF.

The genes are TRBV6-5 and TRBJ1-4; 12 bases map to TRBD1. This CDR3 has 14 residues. The V segment lost 4 bases and the J segment 8 bases; nucleotides outside the gene matches: 2. From germline, CDR1 is MNHEY and CDR2 SVGAGI. The CDR3 loop reads CASSSGTGGEKLFF. DNA of the CDR3: TGTGCCAGCAGTTCTGGGACAGGGGGCGAAAAACTGTTTTTT.

The chain recombines TRBV28 with TRBJ2-7, with D perhaps TRBD1 (5 bases). V was shortened by 2 bases and J by 5 bases, with 13 bases between the two germline ends. This CDR3 spans 14 amino acids. CDR1 and CDR2 from the germline V gene are MDHEN and SYDVKM. CDR3 region: CASSLRGYRDEQYF. CDR3 DNA sequence: TGTGCCAGCAGTTTAAGGGGTTATCGGGACGAGCAGTACTTC.

This clone came up a few times. V and J are TRBV7-9 and TRBJ2-1; perhaps TRBD2 as D (5 bases). Germline loops: CDR1 SEHNR, CDR2 FQNEAQ (reference sequence). With 5 bases removed from V and 8 bases from J, the gap between germline ends came to 10 bases. The CDR3 runs 12 residues. The CDR3 coding sequence is TGTGCCAGCAGCCCCGGAGGTCATGAGCAGTTCTTC. Protein: CASSPGGHEQFF.

This clone has only a few counts. The chain recombines TRBV13 with TRBJ2-7; 8 positions match TRBD2. CDR1 and CDR2 (germline): PRHDT, FYEKMQ (reference sequence). The CDR3 has 12 residues. V dropped 4 bases and J dropped 10; count of bases not matched to a gene: 6. The CDR3 loop reads CASSSPSGGQYF. CDR3 coding DNA: TGTGCCAGCAGCTCCCCAAGCGGGGGACAGTACTTC.

This clone was recorded a few times. This chain links TRBV30 with TRBJ2-7; D may be TRBD2 (7 bases). The CDR3 contains 13 residues. V was shortened by 1 base and J by 6 bases, with 13 bases between the two germline ends. Germline assignment: CDR1 GTSNPN and CDR2 SVGIG (reference sequence). Here the CDR3 DNA reads TGTGCCTGGAGTGCCGGGGGGCAATTCGAGCAGTACTTC. Translation: CAWSAGGQFEQYF. Drawing the rest from reference TRBV30 and TRBJ2-7, the complete variable domain is SQTIHQWPATLVQPVGSPLSLECTVEGTSNPNLYWYRQAAGRGLQLLFYSVGIGQISSEVPQNLSASRPQDRQFILSSKKLLLSDSGFYLCAWSAGGQFEQYFGPGTRLTVT.